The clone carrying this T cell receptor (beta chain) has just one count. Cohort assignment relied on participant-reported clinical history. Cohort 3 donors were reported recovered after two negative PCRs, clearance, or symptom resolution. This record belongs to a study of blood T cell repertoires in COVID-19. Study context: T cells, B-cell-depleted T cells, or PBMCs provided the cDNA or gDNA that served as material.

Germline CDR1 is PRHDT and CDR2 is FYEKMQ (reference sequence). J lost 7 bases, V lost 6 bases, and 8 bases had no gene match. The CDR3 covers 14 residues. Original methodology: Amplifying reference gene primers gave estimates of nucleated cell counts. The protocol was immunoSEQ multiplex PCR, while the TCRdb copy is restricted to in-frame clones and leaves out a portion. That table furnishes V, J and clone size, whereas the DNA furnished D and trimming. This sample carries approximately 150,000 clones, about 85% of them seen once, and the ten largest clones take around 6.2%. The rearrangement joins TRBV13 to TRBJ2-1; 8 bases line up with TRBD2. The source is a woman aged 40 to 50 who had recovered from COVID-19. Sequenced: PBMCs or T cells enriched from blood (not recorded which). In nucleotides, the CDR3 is TGTGCCAGCAGTCATCCCAGCGGGAGAAATGAGCAGTTCTTC. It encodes CASSHPSGRNEQFF.